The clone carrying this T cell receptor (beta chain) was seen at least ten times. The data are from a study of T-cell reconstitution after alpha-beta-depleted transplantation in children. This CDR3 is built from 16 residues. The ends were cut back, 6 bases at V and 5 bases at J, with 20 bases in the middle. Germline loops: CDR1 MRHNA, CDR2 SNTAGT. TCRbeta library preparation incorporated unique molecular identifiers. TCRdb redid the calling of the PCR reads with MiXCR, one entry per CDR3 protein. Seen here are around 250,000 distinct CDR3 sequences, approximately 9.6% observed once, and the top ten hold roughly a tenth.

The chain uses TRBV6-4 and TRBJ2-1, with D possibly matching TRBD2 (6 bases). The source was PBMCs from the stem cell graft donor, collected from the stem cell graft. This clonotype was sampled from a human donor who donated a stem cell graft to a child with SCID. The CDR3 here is CASSQGLTLGNNEQFF. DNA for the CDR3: TGTGCCAGCAGCCAAGGACTAACCTTAGGGAACAATGAGCAGTTCTTC.